A selection of T cell receptor beta chains follows, all from one sample in a study of T cell responses to AZD1222 COVID-19 vaccine. Here immunoSEQ multiplex PCR was the method, and the copy in TCRdb shows in-frame clones only, minus some. The data contain some 53,000 clones, 80% to 90% of them singletons. This specimen consisted of peripheral blood, obtained 28 days after the second AZD1222 dose. Receptor source: an adult who received the AZD1222 COVID-19 vaccine. The CDR3 runs from the conserved cysteine through the conserved F or W. A D gene is named only where the DNA matches it firmly. Part of the rows lack a size; the others show once, few, many or a class for expanded clones.

j_call,v_call,d_call,clone_size,cdr3_nt,cdr3_aa
TRBJ1-3,TRBV5-1,NA,NA,TGCGCCAGCAGCCCGGATGGCACCCACTCTGGAAACACCATATATTTT,CASSPDGTHSGNTIYF
TRBJ1-2,TRBV7-2,NA,NA,TGTGCCAGCAGCTACCGGGACACAAAACTCTATGGCTACACCTTC,CASSYRDTKLYGYTF
TRBJ1-1,TRBV28,TRBD1,NA,TGTGCCAGCAGTTTGGAGGGGGCAAAGAACACTGAAGCTTTCTTT,CASSLEGAKNTEAFF
TRBJ2-5,TRBV28,NA,NA,TGTGCCAGCAGTTTGGAAGAGACCCAGTACTTC,CASSLEETQYF
TRBJ2-1,TRBV5-1,NA,few,TGCGCCAGCAGGGCTACTCGGGGGCTTTTCCCGAATGAGCAGTTCTTC,CASRATRGLFPNEQFF
TRBJ1-1,TRBV5-1,NA,NA,TGCGCCAGCAGCTTTGGGACCGGGATCGATAGCGCTGAAGCTTTCTTT,CASSFGTGIDSAEAFF
TRBJ2-1,TRBV30,NA,NA,TGTGCCTGGGGGAGGCTAGGAAACGGTGAGCAGTTCTTC,CAWGRLGNGEQFF
TRBJ2-1,TRBV15,NA,NA,TGTGCCACCTCGCACCCCCCTAGCGCTGAGCAGTTCTTC,CATSHPPSAEQFF
TRBJ2-3,TRBV4-2,TRBD2,NA,TGTGCCAGCAGCCAAGATCCCCTAGCGGAGGGAGACACAGATACGCAGTATTTT,CASSQDPLAEGDTDTQYF
TRBJ1-6,TRBV6-5,NA,few,TGTGCCAGCAGCCCCAGCCGTCGAGATTCACCCCTCCACTTT,CASSPSRRDSPLHF